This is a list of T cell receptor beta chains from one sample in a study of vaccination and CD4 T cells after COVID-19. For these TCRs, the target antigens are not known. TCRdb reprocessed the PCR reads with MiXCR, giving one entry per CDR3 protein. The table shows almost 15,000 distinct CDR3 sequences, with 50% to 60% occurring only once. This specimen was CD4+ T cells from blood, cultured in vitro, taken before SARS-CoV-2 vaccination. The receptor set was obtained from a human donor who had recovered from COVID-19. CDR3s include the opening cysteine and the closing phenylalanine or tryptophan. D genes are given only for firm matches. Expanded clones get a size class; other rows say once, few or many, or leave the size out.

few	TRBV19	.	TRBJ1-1	CASSKITGFTEAFF	TGTGCCAGTAGTAAAATAACAGGGTTCACTGAAGCTTTCTTT
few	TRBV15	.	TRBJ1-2	CATSRGGGYYGYTF	TGTGCCACCAGCAGAGGGGGGGGGTACTATGGCTACACCTTC
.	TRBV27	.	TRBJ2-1	CASSPTGREQFF	TGTGCCAGCAGTCCTACAGGTCGTGAGCAGTTCTTC
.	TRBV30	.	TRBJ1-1	CAWSGPAEAFF	TGTGCCTGGAGTGGGCCCGCTGAAGCTTTCTTT
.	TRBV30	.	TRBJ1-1	CAWSTENTEAFF	TGTGCCTGGAGTACAGAGAACACTGAAGCTTTCTTT
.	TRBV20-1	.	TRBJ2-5	CSAPGAVQETQYF	TGCAGTGCCCCGGGGGCGGTCCAAGAGACCCAGTACTTC
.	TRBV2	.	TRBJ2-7	CASIKGISYEQYF	TGTGCCAGCATCAAGGGTATCTCCTACGAGCAGTACTTC
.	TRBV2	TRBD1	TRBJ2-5	CASSGQEQETQYF	TGTGCCAGCAGCGGACAGGAGCAAGAGACCCAGTACTTC
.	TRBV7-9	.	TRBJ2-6	CASSFRGRGRSGANVLTF	TGTGCCAGCAGCTTCCGGGGCAGGGGACGCTCTGGGGCCAACGTCCTGACTTTC
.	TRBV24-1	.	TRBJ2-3	CVTSDSLGLATDTQYF	TGTGTCACCAGTGATTCCCTCGGGCTAGCTACAGATACGCAGTATTTT
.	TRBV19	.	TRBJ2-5	CASRGTGRETQYF	TGTGCCAGTAGAGGGACGGGGAGGGAGACCCAGTACTTC
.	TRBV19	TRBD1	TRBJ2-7	CASKRQGVGEQYF	TGTGCCAGTAAACGTCAGGGGGTGGGCGAGCAGTACTTC
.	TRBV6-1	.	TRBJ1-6	CASSEVVTPGFYSPLHF	TGTGCCAGCAGTGAAGTAGTGACACCGGGTTTTTATTCACCCCTCCACTTT
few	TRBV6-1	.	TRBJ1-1	CASIKPGFPEAFF	TGTGCCAGCATTAAACCAGGGTTCCCTGAAGCTTTCTTT
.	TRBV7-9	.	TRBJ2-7	CASSLNLAYEQYF	TGTGCCAGCAGCTTAAACCTCGCGTACGAGCAGTACTTC
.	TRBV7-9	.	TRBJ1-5	CASSFSNQPQHF	TGTGCCAGCAGCTTTAGCAATCAGCCCCAGCATTTT
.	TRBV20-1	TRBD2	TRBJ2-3	CSGIAGGSVTQYF	TGCAGTGGGATAGCGGGGGGGTCCGTTACGCAGTATTTT
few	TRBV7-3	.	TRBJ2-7	CASSLGLTGEQYF	TGTGCCAGCAGCCTGGGCCTCACCGGGGAGCAGTACTTC
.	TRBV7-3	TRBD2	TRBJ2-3	CASSQDAGGGDTQYF	TGTGCCAGCAGCCAAGACGCGGGAGGGGGAGATACGCAGTATTTT
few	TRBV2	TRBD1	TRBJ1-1	CASSEEPGQGSEAFF	TGTGCCAGCAGTGAGGAGCCGGGACAGGGATCTGAAGCTTTCTTT